This TCR beta chain was documented in a study of neoadjuvant anti-PD-1 for oral cavity cancer (dated by TCRdb to about 2021). About the full investigation: Patients mostly received three to four biweekly doses of nivolumab at 3 mg/kg before curative-intent surgical resection. A fourth nivolumab dose was given around day 43 to patients without progression, and definitive surgical resection was performed in those patients on days 50-56. Responders were defined as patients with complete response, partial response or stable disease by RECIST 1.1; non-responders were defined as patients with progression. There were 12 patients in the parent correlative cohort, and the response rate was over 25%.

For deep sequencing, each PBMC sample was run in six replicates, with libraries mostly built from about 480 ng of input genomic DNA. Following the manufacturer's instructions, the team built TCRbeta libraries using the immunoSEQ hsTCRbeta kit. The completed libraries were mixed into a single pool at 3 nM, then sequenced with an Illumina NovaSeq 6000 S4 flow cell. The original methods were these. The immunoSEQ Analyzer was used for raw data preprocessing and quality control. The analysis was limited to productive rearrangements, and each clonotype was defined by a unique CDR3 amino acid sequence. Repertoire clonality was estimated as the Gini-Simpson index, computed with the R package tcR. Student's t test was used to compare Gini indices, and Pearson correlation was used to assess associations with tumor size change. Not all clones reach the TCRdb copy of this immuneACCESS table, which keeps in-frame sequences only. Checked studies attribute under half of the gap to unresolved V genes and leave the rest unexplained. V, J and clone size are those of that table, while D and trimming were read from the DNA. The table for this sample lists approximately 72,000 clones; about 86% of them were counted only once. The ten largest clonotypes hold roughly 3.4% of the sample.

Study-wide findings and limitations: After neoadjuvant nivolumab, T cell clonality (Gini index) in PBMCs was significantly higher in non-responders than in responders. The TCR analyses had only a few patients in each response group, and the authors called for validation in larger cohorts. Higher pretreatment blood Treg/Th17 ratios correlated with higher pretreatment blood TCRbeta clonality and lower post-treatment tumor TCRbeta clonality.

This specimen's time point label, interpreted: before neoadjuvant nivolumab. The patients had newly diagnosed stage II-IVA oral cavity squamous cell carcinoma and had not received any prior systemic or radiation treatment. The cohort was composed of patients with HPV-negative, locally advanced oral cavity squamous cell carcinoma. Peripheral blood mononuclear cells were analyzed directly, without maintenance or expansion in culture. Samples were obtained from a longitudinal correlative study of a single-arm phase II trial of neoadjuvant nivolumab in oral cavity squamous cell carcinoma. Subject-matched pre- and post-treatment PBMCs and tumors from three responders and three non-responders underwent genomic DNA-based TCRbeta sequencing. Peripheral blood mononuclear cells were collected before nivolumab treatment and were collected again after treatment, at the time of surgery. The Maxwell RSC DNA from Cells kit was used to isolate genomic DNA from PBMCs.

Concerning this clone: Which antigen it targets is not known. No quality values exist for individual bases; no much larger clone is one base distant.

CDR1 and CDR2 are drawn from the germline V gene: MNHNS, SASEGT. V loses 2 bases at its end and J loses 7 bases; junction bases beyond the gene matches: 8. The CDR3 contains 15 residues, cysteine and phenylalanine counted. Only the CDR3 DNA is retained, 45 bases long and in frame from the first base. This sequence originates from a person between 35 and 79 years old with oral cavity squamous cell carcinoma. Material: PBMCs, obtained before nivolumab (anti-PD-1) treatment. In this chain, TRBV6-1 is recombined with TRBJ1-5, and 7 junction bases match TRBD1. The DNA sequence is as follows: TGTGCCAGCAGTGAATTGACAGGGTCCGAGCAGCCCCAGCATTTT. This sequence encodes CASSELTGSEQPQHF.